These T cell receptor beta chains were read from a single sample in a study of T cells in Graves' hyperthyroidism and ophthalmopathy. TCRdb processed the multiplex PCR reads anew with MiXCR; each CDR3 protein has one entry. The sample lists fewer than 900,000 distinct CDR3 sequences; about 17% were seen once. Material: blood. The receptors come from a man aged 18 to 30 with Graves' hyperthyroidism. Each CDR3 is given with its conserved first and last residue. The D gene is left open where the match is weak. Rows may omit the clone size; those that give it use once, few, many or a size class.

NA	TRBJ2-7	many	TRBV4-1	CASSQGEVTPYEQYF	TGCGCCAGCAGCCAGGGGGAAGTCACGCCCTACGAGCAGTACTTC
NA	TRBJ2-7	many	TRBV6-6	CASSYSTALSYEQYF	TGTGCCAGCAGTTACTCGACAGCACTATCCTACGAGCAGTACTTC
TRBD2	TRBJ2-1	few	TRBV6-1	CASGLAVHNEQFF	TGTGCCAGTGGACTAGCGGTGCACAATGAGCAGTTCTTC
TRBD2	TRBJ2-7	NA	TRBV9	CANSFSGRWDEQYF	TGTGCCAACAGCTTCAGCGGGAGATGGGACGAGCAGTACTTC
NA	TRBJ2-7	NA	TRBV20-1	CSATRVTYEQYF	TGCAGTGCTACCAGGGTAACCTACGAGCAGTACTTC
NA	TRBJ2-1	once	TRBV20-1	CSARGGNSLFF	TGCAGTGCCCGTGGCGGCAACTCTCTGTTCTTC
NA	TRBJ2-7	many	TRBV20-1	CSATLRVASYEQYF	TGCAGTGCAACCCTTCGCGTCGCCTCCTACGAGCAGTACTTC
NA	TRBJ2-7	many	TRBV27	CASSSPFLALVHEQYF	TGTGCCAGCAGTTCACCATTCTTGGCCCTAGTCCACGAGCAGTACTTC
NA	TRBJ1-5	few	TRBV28	CASTTGKARSNQPQHF	TGTGCCAGCACCACAGGGAAGGCGAGGAGCAATCAGCCCCAGCATTTT
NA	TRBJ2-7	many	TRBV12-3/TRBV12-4	CASSITAYEQYF	TGTGCCAGCAGTATCACGGCCTACGAGCAGTACTTC
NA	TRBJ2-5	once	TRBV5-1	CASSLASSAFQETQYF	TGCGCCAGCAGCTTGGCCTCTAGCGCCTTTCAAGAGACCCAGTACTTC
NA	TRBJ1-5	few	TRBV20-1	CSASRVSGNQPQHF	TGCAGTGCTAGCCGGGTTTCGGGCAATCAGCCCCAGCATTTT
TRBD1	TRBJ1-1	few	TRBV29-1	CSSWDRETRAFF	TGCAGCTCCTGGGACAGAGAGACTCGGGCTTTCTTT
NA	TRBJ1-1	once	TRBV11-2	CASSLAGRGTEAFF	TGTGCCAGCAGCTTAGCGGGTAGAGGGACTGAAGCTTTCTTT
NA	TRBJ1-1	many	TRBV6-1	CASSWDSKTEAFF	TGTGCCAGCAGTTGGGACTCGAAGACTGAAGCTTTCTTT
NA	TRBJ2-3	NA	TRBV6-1	CASNPGADTQYF	TGTGCCAGCAACCCAGGGGCAGATACGCAGTATTTT
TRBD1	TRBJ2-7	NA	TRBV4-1	CASSQPGTVISYEQYF	TGCGCCAGCAGCCAACCTGGGACAGTCATATCCTACGAGCAGTACTTC
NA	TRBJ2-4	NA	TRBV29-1	CSVEKTGPKNIQYF	TGCAGCGTTGAAAAGACAGGCCCCAAAAACATTCAGTACTTC
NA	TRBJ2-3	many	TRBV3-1	CASSQEARSGTDTQYF	TGTGCCAGCAGCCAAGAGGCGCGGTCTGGTACAGATACGCAGTATTTT
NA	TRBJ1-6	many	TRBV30	CAWKLQGGNSPLHF	TGTGCCTGGAAGCTACAGGGAGGGAATTCACCCCTCCACTTT
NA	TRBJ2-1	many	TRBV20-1	CSASDNNEQFF	TGCAGTGCCTCGGACAACAATGAGCAGTTCTTC
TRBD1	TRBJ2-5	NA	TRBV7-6	CASSPRTGWETQYF	TGTGCCAGCAGCCCCAGGACAGGGTGGGAGACCCAGTACTTC
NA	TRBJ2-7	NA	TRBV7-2	CASSYRDPPYEQYF	TGTGCCAGCAGCTACCGGGACCCGCCCTACGAGCAGTACTTC
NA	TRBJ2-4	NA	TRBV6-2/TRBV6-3	CASSSSTLAKNIRYF	TGTGCCAGCAGTTCCTCCACACTAGCCAAAAACATTCGGTACTTC